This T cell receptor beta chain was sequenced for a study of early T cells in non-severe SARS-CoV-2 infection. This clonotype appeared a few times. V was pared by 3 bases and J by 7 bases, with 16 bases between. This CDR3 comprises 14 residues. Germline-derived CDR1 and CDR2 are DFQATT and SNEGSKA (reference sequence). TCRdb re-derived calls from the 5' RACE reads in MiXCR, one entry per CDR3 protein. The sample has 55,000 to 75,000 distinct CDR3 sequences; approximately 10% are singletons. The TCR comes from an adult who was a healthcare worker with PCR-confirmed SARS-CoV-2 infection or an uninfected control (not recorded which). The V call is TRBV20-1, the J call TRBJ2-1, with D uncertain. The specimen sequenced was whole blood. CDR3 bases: TGCAGTGCTAGCCCGATTGCTGTTTTGAATGAGCAGTTCTTC. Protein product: CSASPIAVLNEQFF.